Here is one T cell receptor (beta chain) with its context. This sample was taken from a study of blood T cell repertoires in COVID-19. The method was immunoSEQ multiplex PCR; TCRdb's version includes in-frame clones alone and lacks a portion of them. Found here are under 450,000 clones, approximately 91% of them singletons; the top ten hold roughly 1.4%. The TCR sequence derives from a woman in her forties with COVID-19, enrolled during active disease. The specimen was peripheral blood.

In nucleotides, the CDR3 is TGTGCCAGCTCACCACTCGCGAGACAGGAACTAACTGAAGCTTTCTTT. Its protein product is CASSPLARQELTEAFF. The V and J genes are TRBV18 and TRBJ1-1, with a possible D match to TRBD1 (6 bases). The germline V gene encodes CDR1 KGHSH and CDR2 LQKENI. The V gene lost 1 base and the J gene lost 5 bases, with 17 bases spanning the gap. The CDR3 is 16 amino acids.